Listed below are T cell receptor beta chains from one sample, sequenced in a study of identifying expanded T cells in peripheral blood. Libraries were prepared by immunoSEQ multiplex PCR; TCRdb keeps only in-frame clonotypes and omits some of them. This table holds approximately 130,000 clones, 84% found once. The sequencing sample was made of blood. These receptors originate from a person aged 18 to 70 in good health. Each CDR3 is given with its conserved first and last residue. D genes are given only for firm matches. For some rows the clone size is stated as once, few or many, or as a class when expanded; others skip it.

v_gene,j_gene,d_gene,abundance,CDR3aa,CDR3nt
TRBV5-8,TRBJ1-5,TRBD1,-,CASSWGQPGNQPQHF,TGTGCCAGCAGCTGGGGACAGCCGGGCAATCAGCCCCAGCATTTT
TRBV9,TRBJ2-2,TRBD1,-,CASSEPGQGNTGELFF,TGTGCCAGCAGCGAACCGGGACAGGGTAACACCGGGGAGCTGTTTTTT
TRBV7-8,TRBJ1-5,TRBD1,few,CASSPTLLTGSNQPQHF,TGTGCCAGCAGCCCGACACTGCTGACAGGGAGCAATCAGCCCCAGCATTTT
TRBV19,TRBJ2-7,TRBD2,once,CASSPLAGGSLLRRLPYEQYF,TGTGCCAGTAGTCCTCTCGCCGGCGGGAGCCTCCTTCGCCGCCTACCCTACGAGCAGTACTTC
TRBV5-8,TRBJ2-1,-,-,CASSLVPGPYNEQFF,TGTGCCAGCAGCTTGGTTCCGGGACCCTACAATGAGCAGTTCTTC
TRBV2,TRBJ1-3,-,-,CARESGTRSTIYF,TGTGCCAGGGAATCCGGGACACGGTCCACCATATATTTT
TRBV11-3,TRBJ2-3,-,-,CASSLGAQGAEDTQYF,TGTGCCAGCAGCTTAGGAGCGCAGGGTGCGGAAGATACGCAGTATTTT
TRBV18,TRBJ2-5,TRBD2,-,CASSPDAGGQETQYF,TGTGCCAGCTCACCAGATGCGGGGGGGCAAGAGACCCAGTACTTC
TRBV25-1,TRBJ2-3,-,-,CASSEYSLTDTQYF,TGTGCCAGCAGTGAGTACAGCCTAACAGATACGCAGTATTTT
TRBV18,TRBJ2-5,-,-,CASSPGPKETQYF,TGTGCCAGCTCACCTGGACCGAAAGAGACCCAGTACTTC
TRBV6-1,TRBJ2-2,-,few,CASTLGLSGTGELFF,TGTGCCAGCACATTGGGGTTATCAGGTACCGGGGAGCTGTTTTTT
TRBV18,TRBJ1-5,TRBD1,-,CASSPGTGGGQPQHF,TGTGCCAGCTCACCTGGGACAGGGGGCGGTCAGCCCCAGCATTTT
TRBV6-5,TRBJ1-1,-,-,CASMVEGAEAFF,TGTGCCAGCATGGTTGAGGGGGCTGAAGCTTTCTTT
TRBV5-1,TRBJ1-2,-,few,CASKDDNYGYTF,TGCGCCAGCAAGGACGATAACTATGGCTACACCTTC
TRBV7-2,TRBJ2-6,-,-,CASSPRGSSGANVLTF,TGTGCCAGCAGTCCAAGGGGAAGCTCTGGGGCCAACGTCCTGACTTTC
TRBV2,TRBJ2-3,-,-,CASSELSTDTQYF,TGTGCCAGCAGTGAGCTAAGCACAGATACGCAGTATTTT
TRBV7-2,TRBJ2-7,-,-,CASSPGLASYEQYF,TGTGCCAGCAGCCCCGGGCTAGCGTCTTACGAGCAGTACTTC
TRBV11-3,TRBJ2-5,TRBD1,-,CASSHRTGGETQYF,TGTGCCAGCAGCCACCGGACAGGGGGAGAGACCCAGTACTTC
TRBV5-8,TRBJ2-4,-,-,CASSLFRSLAKNIQYF,TGTGCCAGCAGCTTGTTCCGGTCATTAGCCAAAAACATTCAGTACTTC
TRBV29-1,TRBJ2-1,-,-,CSVEPYNEQFF,TGCAGCGTTGAGCCCTACAATGAGCAGTTCTTC
TRBV6-1,TRBJ2-7,TRBD1,-,CASTPLGTAVDEQYF,TGTGCCAGCACCCCCCTGGGGACAGCAGTGGACGAGCAGTACTTC
TRBV2,TRBJ2-1,TRBD2,-,CASTSGGSYNEQFF,TGTGCCAGTACTAGCGGGGGCTCCTACAATGAGCAGTTCTTC
TRBV5-1,TRBJ1-6,-,-,CASSLVQGIYNSPLHF,TGCGCCAGCAGCTTGGTACAGGGCATCTATAATTCACCCCTCCACTTT
TRBV5-6,TRBJ1-1,-,-,CASRLGGAEAFF,TGTGCCAGCAGGTTAGGGGGGGCTGAAGCTTTCTTT
TRBV6-1,TRBJ2-2,-,once,CASTGSYDTGELFF,TGTGCCAGCACAGGGAGCTATGACACCGGGGAGCTGTTTTTT
TRBV10-3,TRBJ1-5,-,-,CAGGGGLGQPQHF,TGTGCCGGGGGGGGCGGCCTAGGTCAGCCCCAGCATTTT
TRBV5-5,TRBJ1-5,TRBD1,-,CASSRNPGQDRPSNQPQHF,TGTGCCAGCAGCAGGAATCCGGGACAGGACAGACCTAGCAATCAGCCCCAGCATTTT
TRBV13,TRBJ2-2,TRBD1,-,CASSPSPRGQGDGELFF,TGTGCCAGCAGCCCGTCACCCCGGGGACAGGGAGACGGGGAGCTGTTTTTT
TRBV20-1,TRBJ2-7,TRBD2,-,CSAGGGNEQYF,TGCAGTGCTGGGGGGGGGAACGAGCAGTACTTC
TRBV9,TRBJ2-3,TRBD1,-,CASSGNGQGIDTQYF,TGTGCCAGCAGCGGGAATGGACAGGGGATAGATACGCAGTATTTT
TRBV6-1,TRBJ1-6,-,-,CASSGAGDSPLHF,TGTGCCAGCAGTGGGGCAGGGGATTCACCCCTCCACTTT
TRBV2,TRBJ1-6,TRBD1,-,CASSRQGNSPLHF,TGTGCCAGCAGTAGACAGGGAAATTCACCCCTCCACTTT
TRBV5-6,TRBJ1-2,-,few,CASSYRLQGWGGYTF,TGTGCCAGCAGCTACAGGTTACAGGGATGGGGGGGCTACACCTTC
TRBV23-1,TRBJ2-7,-,few,CASSQWGDRSKFYEQYF,TGCGCCAGCAGTCAATGGGGAGACAGATCAAAATTTTACGAGCAGTACTTC
TRBV30,TRBJ1-1,-,-,CAWNLPDLGAEAFF,TGTGCCTGGAACCTCCCGGACTTAGGGGCTGAAGCTTTCTTT
TRBV9,TRBJ2-2,TRBD1,-,CASSAGQGKTGELFF,TGTGCCAGCAGCGCCGGACAGGGGAAGACCGGGGAGCTGTTTTTT